This T cell receptor (beta chain) is drawn from a study of beta chain features in type 1 diabetes. Overall study results and limits: Equally in patients and controls, PCR might preferentially amplify shorter templates. High TCR expression in some cells could lead to their over-representation in cDNA sequencing.

Regarding this clone: Its target is not known.

A CD45RO/CCR7/CD25/CD127/CD95/CD27 panel sorted naive, central memory, regulatory and stem cell-like memory CD4+ cells. Expressed TCRB transcripts got sequenced, as all isolated RNA was reverse transcribed. The protocol was immunoSEQ multiplex PCR, while the TCRdb copy is restricted to in-frame clones and leaves out a portion. This table has fewer than 250,000 clones, under 70% appearing once. The receptor was isolated from a man between 25 and 39 years old in good health. The specimen sequenced was naive CD4+ T cells from blood.

CDR3 amino acids: CASSLQPVSSPLHF. Written as DNA, the CDR3 is TGTGCCAGCAGCTTACAGCCTGTAAGCTCACCCCTCCACTTT. The rearrangement links TRBV7-2 to TRBJ1-6, with unresolved D. Germline-derived CDR1 and CDR2 are SGHTA and FQGNSA. Trimming removed 2 bases from V and 10 bases from J, with 12 bases in between. This CDR3 is built from 14 residues.